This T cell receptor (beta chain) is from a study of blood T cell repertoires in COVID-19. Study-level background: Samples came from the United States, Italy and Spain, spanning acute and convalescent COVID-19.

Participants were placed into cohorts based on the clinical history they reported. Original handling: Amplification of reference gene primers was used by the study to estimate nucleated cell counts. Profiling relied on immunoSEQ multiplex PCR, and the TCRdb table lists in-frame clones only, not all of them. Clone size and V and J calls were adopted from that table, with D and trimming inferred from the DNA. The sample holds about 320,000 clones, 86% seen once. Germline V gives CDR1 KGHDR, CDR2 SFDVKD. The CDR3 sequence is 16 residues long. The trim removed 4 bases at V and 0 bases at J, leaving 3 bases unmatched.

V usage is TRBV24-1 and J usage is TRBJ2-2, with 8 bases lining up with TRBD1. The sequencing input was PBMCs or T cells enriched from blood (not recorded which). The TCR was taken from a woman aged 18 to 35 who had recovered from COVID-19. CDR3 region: CATSELQGANTGELFF. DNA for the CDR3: TGTGCCACCAGTGAGTTACAGGGGGCGAACACCGGGGAGCTGTTTTTT.